Shown below are 8 T cell receptor beta chains from a single sample sequenced in a study of blood T cells in healthy people across ages. A second roughly 6 to 12 cycle PCR used barcoded and J-beta primers. A single record per CDR3 protein comes from TCRdb applying MiXCR to the 5' RACE reads. This sample has about 1.5 million distinct CDR3 sequences; approximately 43% occur once, and the top ten carry about 4%. Sequencing was performed on blood. The receptor set was obtained from a woman aged 18-29 years in good health.

The chain links TRBV6-5 to TRBJ2-4, with a possible D match to TRBD2 (5 bases). The DNA end lines up better with TRBJ2-7; the J call may be wrong. This CDR3 comprises 14 residues. The germline CDR1 and CDR2 sequences are MNHEY and SVGAGI. The CDR3 reads CASSYARGSYEQYF. In nucleotides, the CDR3 is TGTGCCAGCAGTTACGCTAGAGGGTCCTACGAGCAGTACTTC.

This clonotype appeared a few times. J is TRBJ2-5 and V is TRBV20-1; maybe TRBD1 (6 bases). Germline lookup yields CDR1 DFQATT and CDR2 SNEGSKA (reference sequence). The CDR3 is made up of 13 amino acids. Trimming removed 5 bases from V and 3 bases from J, with 13 bases in between. The DNA for the CDR3 is TGCAGTGCTGCCCTAGGGGGTAAAGAGACCCAGTACTTC. Translated: CSAALGGKETQYF.

V gene TRBV7-2 combines with J gene TRBJ2-6; 9 positions agree with TRBD1. CDR1 and CDR2 (germline): SGHTA, FQGNSA. V lost 5 bases to trimming and J lost 1 base; unmatched junction nucleotides: 15. The CDR3 is 20 amino acids. CDR3: CASSTGGTGFWGSGANVLTF. The CDR3 DNA follows: TGTGCCAGCAGCACCGGCGGGACAGGGTTTTGGGGGTCTGGGGCCAACGTCCTGACTTTC.

J is TRBJ2-5 and V is TRBV30; the D gene is possibly TRBD2 (6 bases). Germline CDR1 and CDR2: GTSNPN and SVGIG (reference sequence). V lost 8 bases, J lost 2 bases, and 15 bases lay in between. The CDR3 sequence is 13 residues long. The CDR3 DNA follows: TGTGCCACGCGGGGCAGGATACAAGAGACCCAGTACTTC. Protein sequence: CATRGRIQETQYF.

This clonotype came up many times. V is TRBV29-1 and J is TRBJ1-2, with TRBD1 matching over 10 bases. V lost 6 bases, J lost 5 bases, and 9 bases stayed unmatched. The CDR3 spans 14 residues. Germline lookup yields CDR1 SQVTM and CDR2 ANQGSEA. This CDR3 is CSVATDRGPYGYTF. The CDR3 coding sequence is TGCAGCGTGGCCACTGACAGGGGGCCTTATGGCTACACCTTC.

As to this clonotype: This may be a read error, as it is one base from a much larger clone. The chain carries TRBV29-1 and TRBJ2-1; 9 bases match TRBD2. CDR3 length: 16 residues. Germline V CDR1 and CDR2: SQVTM, ANQGSEA. The CDR3 reads CSVTGTSRSSYNGQFF. CDR3 coding DNA: TGCAGCGTCACCGGGACTAGCCGGAGCTCCTACAATGGGCAGTTCTTC.

The chain couples TRBV12-3 or TRBV12-4 to TRBJ2-5; a weak D match, TRBD1 (5 bases). V was cut by 7 bases and J by 5 bases, with 14 bases left in between. This CDR3 comprises 13 residues. DNA for the CDR3: TGTGCCAGCACAACGACAGTGGGGGAGACCCAGTACTTC. This sequence encodes CASTTTVGETQYF.

CDR3 nucleotides: TGTGCCAGCAGCGTAGGCGAAAACAGGGGGGCGCTGGACACTGAAGCTTTCTTT. This sequence encodes CASSVGENRGALDTEAFF. This sequence joins TRBV9 and TRBJ1-1; 8 bases line up with TRBD1. The germline CDR1 and CDR2 sequences are SGDLS and YYNGEE. The CDR3 is made up of 18 amino acids. Trimming cost V 0 bases and J 3 bases; bases outside gene matches: 13.